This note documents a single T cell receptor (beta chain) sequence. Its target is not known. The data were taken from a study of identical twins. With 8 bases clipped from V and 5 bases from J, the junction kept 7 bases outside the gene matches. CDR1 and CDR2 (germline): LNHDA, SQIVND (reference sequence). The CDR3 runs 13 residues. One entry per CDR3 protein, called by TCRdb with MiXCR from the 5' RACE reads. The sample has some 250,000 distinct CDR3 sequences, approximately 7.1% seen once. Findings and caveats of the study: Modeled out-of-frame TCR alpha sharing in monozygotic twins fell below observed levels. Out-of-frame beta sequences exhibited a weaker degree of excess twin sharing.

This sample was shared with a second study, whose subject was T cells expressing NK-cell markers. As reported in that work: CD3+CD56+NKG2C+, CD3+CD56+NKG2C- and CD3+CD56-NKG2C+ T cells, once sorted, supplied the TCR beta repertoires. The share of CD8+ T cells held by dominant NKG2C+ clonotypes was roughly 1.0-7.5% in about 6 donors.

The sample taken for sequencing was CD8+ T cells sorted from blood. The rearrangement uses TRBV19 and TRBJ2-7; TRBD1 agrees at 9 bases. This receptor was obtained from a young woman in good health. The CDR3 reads CASLMGQGHEQYF. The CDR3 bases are TGTGCCAGTCTTATGGGACAGGGCCACGAGCAGTACTTC.